A single sample is the source of the 8 T cell receptor beta chains below, sequenced in a study of CD8+CD57+ T cells in acquired aplastic anemia. Genomic DNA served as template for TCR beta VDJ and CDR3 profiling. TCRdb ran MiXCR on the reads and lists one entry per CDR3 protein. The sample carries some 150,000 distinct CDR3 sequences, 71% recorded once. Sequencing involved patients with CD8+CD57+ cell expansion previously shown by flow cytometry. Sequencing input: sorted CD4+, CD8+, or CD8+CD57+ T cells (not recorded which) from PBMCs. These receptor sequences come from a human donor with aplastic anemia.

The J gene is TRBJ2-2, the V gene TRBV10-2, with D uncertain. This CDR3 is built from 13 residues. Germline V gene lookup returns CDR1 WSHSY and CDR2 SAAADI. Between the trimmed V and J ends, which lost 6 bases and 0 bases, there was a span of 5 bases. DNA for the CDR3: TGCGCCAGCAGCCCTACGAACACCGGGGAGCTGTTTTTT. This sequence encodes CASSPTNTGELFF.

This clonotype was detected a few times. The V and J genes are TRBV7-9 and TRBJ1-5; tentative D call: TRBD1 (6 bases). Germline CDR1 is SEHNR and CDR2 is FQNEAQ (reference sequence). Deletions cut 5 bases from V and 1 base from J, with 12 bases between. The CDR3 is 15 amino acids. DNA of the CDR3: TGTGCCAGCAGCCGGACAGAAGGGAGCAATCAGCCCCAGCATTTT. Protein product: CASSRTEGSNQPQHF.

The chain links TRBV19 to TRBJ1-5; D possibly corresponds to TRBD1 (5 bases). Trimming left V 6 bases short and J 0 bases short, with 15 bases between. Germline V gives CDR1 LNHDA, CDR2 SQIVND (reference sequence). This CDR3 has 16 amino acids. CDR3 bases: TGTGCCAGTAGGGGACCGCCGGTTTATAGCAATCAGCCCCAGCATTTT. Its translation: CASRGPPVYSNQPQHF.

The genes are TRBV9 and TRBJ2-7; 12 bases are shared with TRBD2. With 5 bases clipped from V and 7 bases from J, the junction kept 13 bases outside the gene matches. The germline V gene encodes CDR1 SGDLS and CDR2 YYNGEE. This CDR3 is built from 16 residues. The CDR3 sequence: CASSLRLAGGLEEQYF. DNA of the CDR3: TGTGCCAGCAGTTTACGGCTAGCGGGGGGGCTAGAGGAGCAGTACTTC.

The rearrangement links TRBV7-9 to TRBJ2-7, with 9 bases matching TRBD1. The CDR3 extends over 14 amino acids. CDR1 and CDR2 from the germline V gene are SEHNR and FQNEAQ (reference sequence). V lost 6 bases and J lost 5; bases outside the gene matches: 8. The CDR3 region has the DNA TGTGCCAGCAGTCCCGGGACAGGGTCCCACGAGCAGTACTTC. This gives the protein CASSPGTGSHEQYF.

V gene TRBV7-2 combines with J gene TRBJ2-5; TRBD2 agrees at 7 bases. The ends lost 3 bases at V and 3 bases at J; junction bases unmatched: 4. Looked up from germline, CDR1 is SGHTA and CDR2 is FQGNSA. The CDR3 spans 14 residues. CDR3 nucleotides: TGTGCCAGCAGCTTCCGGCTAGCGGAAGAGACCCAGTACTTC. Its translation: CASSFRLAEETQYF.

This chain uses TRBV20-1 with TRBJ2-1; the match to TRBD2 covers 7 bases. Unmatched junction bases numbered 11, after V lost 3 bases and J lost 6 bases. In germline, CDR1 is DFQATT, CDR2 SNEGSKA (reference sequence). This CDR3 region has 15 residues. In DNA form, the CDR3 reads TGCAGTGCTAGCACCGGGACTACCGTCGGCAATGAGCAGTTCTTC. It encodes CSASTGTTVGNEQFF.

V gene TRBV29-1 combines with J gene TRBJ2-2; TRBD2 matches at 10 bases. Germline CDR1 reads SQVTM; CDR2 reads ANQGSEA. This CDR3 is 12 amino acids long. The CDR3 nucleotides are TGCGGTCTAGCGGGAGTGAACGGGGAGCTGTTTTTT. As protein: CGLAGVNGELFF.